This TCR beta chain derives from a study of cytomegalovirus exposure and HLA in healthy donors. Background on the study: Some 85 million unique TCRs, all from HLA-typed donors, were included in an early release of the data.

PCR primers comprised 60 Vbeta and 13 Jbeta primers. As processed by the authors: Later reanalysis found 80 million or so unique TCR beta chains, around 9.9 million of them shared. The repertoire was sequenced with immunoSEQ multiplex PCR; TCRdb's copy has only in-frame clones and lacks some. The DNA gave D and trimming, while V, J and clone size come from that table. This sample contains 55,000 or so clones. Note on this clone: Antigen unknown.

Findings and limits, study-wide: Sequencing depth roughly uniform across donors was assumed in presence/absence analyses. The likely origin of a cluster of highly shared sequence variants was a sequencing artifact.

Per the germline V gene, CDR1 is SNHLY and CDR2 is FYNNEI. The CDR3 runs to 16 residues. V was cut by 4 bases and J by 8 bases, with 23 bases left in between. This receptor was obtained from a woman in her twenties or thirties in good health and CMV-seropositive. The chain recombines TRBV2 with TRBJ1-2, with D maybe TRBD1 (6 bases). The sample taken for sequencing was PBMCs. The CDR3 nucleotides are TGTGCCAGCAGTGGAGCAGTAGTCAGGGGCGTAAAGGGCTACACCTTC. This codes for CASSGAVVRGVKGYTF. The variable domain in full, with the rest retrieved from reference TRBV2 and TRBJ1-2, is EPEVTQTPSHQVTQMGQEVILRCVPISNHLYFYWYRQILGQKVEFLVSFYNNEISEKSEIFDDQFSVERPDGSNFTLKIRSTKLEDSAMYFCASSGAVVRGVKGYTFGSGTRLTVV.